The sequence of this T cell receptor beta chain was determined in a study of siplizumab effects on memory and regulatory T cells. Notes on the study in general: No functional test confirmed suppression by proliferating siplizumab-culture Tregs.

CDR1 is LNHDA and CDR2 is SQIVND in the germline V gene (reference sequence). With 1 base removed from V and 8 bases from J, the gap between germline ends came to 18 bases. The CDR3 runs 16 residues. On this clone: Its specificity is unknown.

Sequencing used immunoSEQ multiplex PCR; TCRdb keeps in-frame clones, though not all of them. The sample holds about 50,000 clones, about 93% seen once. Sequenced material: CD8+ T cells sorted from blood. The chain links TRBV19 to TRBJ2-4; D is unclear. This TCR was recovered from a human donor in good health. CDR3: CASSIVLVGRGDIQYF. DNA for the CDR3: TGTGCCAGTAGTATAGTTTTGGTGGGCAGAGGAGACATTCAGTACTTC.